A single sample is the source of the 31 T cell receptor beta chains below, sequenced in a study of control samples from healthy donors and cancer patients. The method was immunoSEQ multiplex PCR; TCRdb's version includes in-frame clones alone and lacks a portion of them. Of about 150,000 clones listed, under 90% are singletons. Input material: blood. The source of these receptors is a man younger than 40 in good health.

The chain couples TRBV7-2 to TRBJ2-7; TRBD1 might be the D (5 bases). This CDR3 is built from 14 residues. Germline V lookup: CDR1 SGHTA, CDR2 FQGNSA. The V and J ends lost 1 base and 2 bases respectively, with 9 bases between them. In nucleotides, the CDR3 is TGTGCCAGCAGCTTAGAGGGGCTCGCCTACGAGCAGTACTTC. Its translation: CASSLEGLAYEQYF.

This CDR3 is CASSTGTSGGGTDTQYF. The CDR3 DNA sequence: TGTGCCAGCAGCACCGGGACTAGCGGGGGGGGCACAGATACGCAGTATTTT. The chain combines TRBV5-8 with TRBJ2-3; 16 nucleotides line up with TRBD2. The CDR3 loop spans 17 amino acids. J lost 1 base, V lost 4 bases, and 3 bases had no gene match. Per the germline V gene, CDR1 is SGHTS and CDR2 is YDEGEE.

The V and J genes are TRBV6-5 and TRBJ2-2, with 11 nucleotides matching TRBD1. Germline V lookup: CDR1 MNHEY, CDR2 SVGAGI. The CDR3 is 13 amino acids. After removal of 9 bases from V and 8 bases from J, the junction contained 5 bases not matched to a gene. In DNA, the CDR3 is TGTGCCAGGGGACAGGGGGGTGAAGGGGAGCTGTTTTTT. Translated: CARGQGGEGELFF.

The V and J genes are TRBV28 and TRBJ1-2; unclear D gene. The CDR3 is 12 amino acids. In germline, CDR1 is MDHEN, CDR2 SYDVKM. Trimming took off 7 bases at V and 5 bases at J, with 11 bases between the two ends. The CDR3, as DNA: TGTGCCAGCACCACTCGGGTATATGGCTACACCTTC. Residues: CASTTRVYGYTF.

This chain's CDR3 is CASPRADGKGNEKLFF. CDR3 in DNA: TGTGCCAGCCCCCGGGCCGACGGCAAGGGGAATGAAAAACTGTTTTTT. The rearrangement uses TRBV7-9 and TRBJ1-4; possibly TRBD1 for D (5 bases). Trimming shortened V by 8 bases and J by 5 bases, and 21 bases separated the two germline ends. Germline V gives CDR1 SEHNR, CDR2 FQNEAQ (reference sequence). CDR3 length equals 16 residues. The full variable domain, completed using reference TRBV7-9 and TRBJ1-4, is DTGVSQNPRHKITKRGQNVTFRCDPISEHNRLYWYRQTLGQGPEFLTYFQNEAQLEKSRLLSDRFSAERPKGSFSTLEIQRTEQGDSAMYLCASPRADGKGNEKLFFGSGTQLSVL.

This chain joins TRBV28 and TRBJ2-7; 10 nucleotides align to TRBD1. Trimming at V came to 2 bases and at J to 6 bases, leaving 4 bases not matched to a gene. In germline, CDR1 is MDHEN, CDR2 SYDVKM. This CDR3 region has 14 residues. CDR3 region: CASSLEGQGSEQYF. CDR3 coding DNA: TGTGCCAGCAGTTTAGAGGGACAGGGGTCCGAGCAGTACTTC. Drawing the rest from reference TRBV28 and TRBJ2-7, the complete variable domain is DVKVTQSSRYLVKRTGEKVFLECVQDMDHENMFWYRQDPGLGLRLIYFSYDVKMKEKGDIPEGYSVSREKKERFSLILESASTNQTSMYLCASSLEGQGSEQYFGPGTRLTVT.

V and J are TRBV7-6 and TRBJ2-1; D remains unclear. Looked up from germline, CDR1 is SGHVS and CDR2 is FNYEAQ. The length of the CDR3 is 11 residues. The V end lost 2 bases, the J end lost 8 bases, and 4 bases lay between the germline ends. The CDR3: CASSLSDEQFF. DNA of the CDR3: TGTGCCAGCAGCTTAAGCGATGAGCAGTTCTTC.

The CDR3 DNA reads as TGTGCCAGCATCCCGGGACTAGCGGGGGGCGGTAGCACAGATACGCAGTATTTT. It encodes CASIPGLAGGGSTDTQYF. The V gene is TRBV7-2, the J gene TRBJ2-3; 15 nucleotides match TRBD2. The CDR3 spans 18 residues. V dropped 7 bases and J dropped 0; count of bases not matched to a gene: 8. Germline CDR1 is SGHTA and CDR2 is FQGNSA.

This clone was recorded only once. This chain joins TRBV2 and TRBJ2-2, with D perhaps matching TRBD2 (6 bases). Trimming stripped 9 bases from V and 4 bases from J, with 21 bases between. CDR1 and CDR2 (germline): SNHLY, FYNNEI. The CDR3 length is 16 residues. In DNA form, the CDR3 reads TGTGCCAGTTTACCGGGGACTCTCGGAGCCACCGGGGAGCTGTTTTTT. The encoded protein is CASLPGTLGATGELFF.

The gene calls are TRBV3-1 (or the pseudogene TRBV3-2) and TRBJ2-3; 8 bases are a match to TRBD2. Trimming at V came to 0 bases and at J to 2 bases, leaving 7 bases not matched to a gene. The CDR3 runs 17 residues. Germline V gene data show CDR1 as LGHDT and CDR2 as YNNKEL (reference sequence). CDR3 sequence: CASSQDTTGGVTDTQYF. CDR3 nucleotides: TGTGCCAGCAGCCAAGATACAACGGGGGGGGTCACAGATACGCAGTATTTT.

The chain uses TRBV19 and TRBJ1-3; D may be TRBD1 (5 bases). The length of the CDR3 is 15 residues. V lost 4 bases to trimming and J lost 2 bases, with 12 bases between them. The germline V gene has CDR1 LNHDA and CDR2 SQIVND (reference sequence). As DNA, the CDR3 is TGTGCCAGTAGTACGGCCCTGGGGCCTGGAAACACCATATATTTT. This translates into CASSTALGPGNTIYF.

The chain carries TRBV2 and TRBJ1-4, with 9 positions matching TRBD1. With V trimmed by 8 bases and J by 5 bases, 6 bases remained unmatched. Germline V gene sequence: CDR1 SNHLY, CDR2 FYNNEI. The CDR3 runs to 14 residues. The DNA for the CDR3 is TGTGCCAGCCACTTACAGGGGGCGAATGAAAAACTGTTTTTT. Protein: CASHLQGANEKLFF. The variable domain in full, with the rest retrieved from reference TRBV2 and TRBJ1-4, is EPEVTQTPSHQVTQMGQEVILRCVPISNHLYFYWYRQILGQKVEFLVSFYNNEISEKSEIFDDQFSVERPDGSNFTLKIRSTKLEDSAMYFCASHLQGANEKLFFGSGTQLSVL.

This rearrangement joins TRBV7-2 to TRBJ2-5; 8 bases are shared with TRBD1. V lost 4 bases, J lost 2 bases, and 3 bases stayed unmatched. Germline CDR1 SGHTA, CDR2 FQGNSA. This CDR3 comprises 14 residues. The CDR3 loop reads CASSSDRVQETQYF. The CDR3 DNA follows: TGTGCCAGCAGCTCGGACAGGGTTCAAGAGACCCAGTACTTC.

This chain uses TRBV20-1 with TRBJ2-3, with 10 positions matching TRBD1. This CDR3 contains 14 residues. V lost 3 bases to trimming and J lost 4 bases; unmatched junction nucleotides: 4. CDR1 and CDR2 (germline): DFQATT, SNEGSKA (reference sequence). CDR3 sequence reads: CSASPDRGADTQYF. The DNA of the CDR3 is TGCAGTGCTAGTCCGGACAGGGGGGCAGATACGCAGTATTTT.

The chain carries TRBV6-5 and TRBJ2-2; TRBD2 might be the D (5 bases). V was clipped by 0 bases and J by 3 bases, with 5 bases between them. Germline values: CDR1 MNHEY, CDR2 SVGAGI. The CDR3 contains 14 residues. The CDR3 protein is CASSYSRDTGELFF. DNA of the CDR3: TGTGCCAGCAGTTACTCGAGGGACACCGGGGAGCTGTTTTTT.

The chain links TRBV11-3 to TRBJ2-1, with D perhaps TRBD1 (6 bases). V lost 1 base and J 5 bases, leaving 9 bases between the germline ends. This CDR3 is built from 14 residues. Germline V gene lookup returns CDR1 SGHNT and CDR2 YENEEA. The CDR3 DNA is TGTGCCAGCAGCTTAGGGGGGCCTAACAATGAGCAGTTCTTC. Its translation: CASSLGGPNNEQFF.

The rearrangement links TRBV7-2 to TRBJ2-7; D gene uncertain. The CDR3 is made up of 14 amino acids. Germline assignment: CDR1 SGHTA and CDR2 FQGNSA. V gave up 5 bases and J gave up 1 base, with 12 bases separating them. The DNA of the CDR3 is TGTGCCAGCAGCCCACTTCCCGTTTCCTACGAGCAGTACTTC. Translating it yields CASSPLPVSYEQYF.

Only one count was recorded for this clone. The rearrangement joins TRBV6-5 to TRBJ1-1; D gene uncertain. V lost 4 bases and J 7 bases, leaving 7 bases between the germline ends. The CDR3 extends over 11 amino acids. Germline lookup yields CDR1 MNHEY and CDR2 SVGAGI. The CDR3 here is CASSWVNEAFF. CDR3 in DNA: TGTGCCAGCAGTTGGGTTAATGAAGCTTTCTTT.

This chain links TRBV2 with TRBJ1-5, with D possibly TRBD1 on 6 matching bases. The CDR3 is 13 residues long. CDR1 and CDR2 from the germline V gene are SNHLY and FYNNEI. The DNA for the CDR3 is TGTGCGACAGGCGATAATAGCAATCAGCCCCAGCATTTT. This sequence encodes CATGDNSNQPQHF.

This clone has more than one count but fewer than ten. Here the CDR3 reads CASSQGATGGPGDEQFF. The CDR3 DNA sequence: TGTGCCAGCAGCCAAGGGGCAACGGGAGGGCCGGGGGATGAGCAGTTCTTC. The rearrangement uses TRBV3-1 (or the pseudogene TRBV3-2) and TRBJ2-1; 8 bases match TRBD2. The CDR3 is 17 amino acids. The germline CDR1 and CDR2 sequences are LGHDT and YNNKEL (reference sequence). After removal of 1 base from V and 8 bases from J, the junction contained 13 bases not matched to a gene.

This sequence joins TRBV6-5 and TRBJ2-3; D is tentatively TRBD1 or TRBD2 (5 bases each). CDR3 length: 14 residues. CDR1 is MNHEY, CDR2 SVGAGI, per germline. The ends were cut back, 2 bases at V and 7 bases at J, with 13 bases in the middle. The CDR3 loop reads CASSYRDLGNTQYF. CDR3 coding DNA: TGTGCCAGCAGTTACCGGGACCTGGGAAATACGCAGTATTTT.

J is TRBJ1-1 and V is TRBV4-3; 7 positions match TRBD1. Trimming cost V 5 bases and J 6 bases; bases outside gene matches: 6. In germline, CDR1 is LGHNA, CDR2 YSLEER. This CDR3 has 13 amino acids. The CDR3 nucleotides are TGCGCCAGCAGCGTAACAGGGGAGGCTGAAGCTTTCTTT. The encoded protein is CASSVTGEAEAFF.

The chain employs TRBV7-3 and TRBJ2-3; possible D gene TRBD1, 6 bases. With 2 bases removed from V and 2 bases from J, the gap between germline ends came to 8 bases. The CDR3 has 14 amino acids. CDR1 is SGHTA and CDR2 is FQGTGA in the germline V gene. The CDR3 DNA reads TGTGCCAGCAGCTTAGGACAGATCACAGATACGCAGTATTTT. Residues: CASSLGQITDTQYF.

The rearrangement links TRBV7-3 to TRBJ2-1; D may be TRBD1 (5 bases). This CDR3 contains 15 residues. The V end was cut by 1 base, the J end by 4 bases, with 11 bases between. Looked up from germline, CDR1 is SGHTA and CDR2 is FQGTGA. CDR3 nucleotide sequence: TGTGCCAGCAGCTTAATTGGGCAGGGTTACAATGAGCAGTTCTTC. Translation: CASSLIGQGYNEQFF.

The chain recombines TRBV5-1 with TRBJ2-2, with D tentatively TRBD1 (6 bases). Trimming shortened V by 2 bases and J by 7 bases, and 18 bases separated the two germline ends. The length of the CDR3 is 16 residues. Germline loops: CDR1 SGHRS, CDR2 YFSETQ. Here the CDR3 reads CASSFLAGDHGGELFF. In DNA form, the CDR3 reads TGCGCCAGCAGCTTTTTAGCAGGGGATCATGGCGGGGAGCTGTTTTTT.

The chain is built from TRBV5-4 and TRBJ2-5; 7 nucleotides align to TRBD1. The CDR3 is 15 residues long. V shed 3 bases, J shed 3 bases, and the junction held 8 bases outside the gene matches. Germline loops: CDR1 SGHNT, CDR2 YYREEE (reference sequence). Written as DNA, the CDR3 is TGTGCCAGCAGCTCCACAAGTACAGGGGAAGAGACCCAGTACTTC. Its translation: CASSSTSTGEETQYF.

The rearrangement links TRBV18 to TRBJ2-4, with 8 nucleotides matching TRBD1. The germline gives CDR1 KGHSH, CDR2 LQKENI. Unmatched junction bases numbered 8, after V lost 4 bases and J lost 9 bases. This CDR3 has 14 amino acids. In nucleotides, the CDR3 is TGTGCCAGCTCACTGGACAGGGATGGGGGCATTCAGTACTTC. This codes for CASSLDRDGGIQYF.

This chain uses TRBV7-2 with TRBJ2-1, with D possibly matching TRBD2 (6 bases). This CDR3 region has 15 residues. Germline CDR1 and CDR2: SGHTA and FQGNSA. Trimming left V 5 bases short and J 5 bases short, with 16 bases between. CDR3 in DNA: TGTGCCAGCAGCACCCGCCCCGGGGGACACAATGAGCAGTTCTTC. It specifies CASSTRPGGHNEQFF.

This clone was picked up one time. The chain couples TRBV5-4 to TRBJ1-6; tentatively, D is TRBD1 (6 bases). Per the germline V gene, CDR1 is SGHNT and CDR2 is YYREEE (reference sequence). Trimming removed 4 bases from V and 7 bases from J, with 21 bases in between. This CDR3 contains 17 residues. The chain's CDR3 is CASSAAATGIGNSPLHF. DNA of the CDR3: TGTGCCAGCAGCGCAGCCGCGACAGGCATAGGGAATTCACCCCTCCACTTT.

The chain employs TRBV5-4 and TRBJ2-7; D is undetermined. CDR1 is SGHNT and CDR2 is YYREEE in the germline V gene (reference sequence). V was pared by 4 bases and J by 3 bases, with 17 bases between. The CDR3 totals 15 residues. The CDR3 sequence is CASSPRQTDLYEQYF. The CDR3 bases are TGTGCCAGCAGCCCGCGCCAGACTGATCTCTACGAGCAGTACTTC.

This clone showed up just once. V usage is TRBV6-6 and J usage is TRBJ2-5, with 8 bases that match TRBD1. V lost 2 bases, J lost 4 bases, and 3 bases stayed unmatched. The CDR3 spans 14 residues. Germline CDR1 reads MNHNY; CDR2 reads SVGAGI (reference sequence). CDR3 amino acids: CASSYPTGVETQYF. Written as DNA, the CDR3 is TGTGCCAGCAGTTACCCGACAGGGGTAGAGACCCAGTACTTC.